The present entry profiles one TCR beta chain with its context. The data derive from a study of blood T cell repertoires in COVID-19. Study-wide context: Acute and convalescent COVID-19 specimens originated in the United States, Italy and Spain. T cells, B-cell-depleted T cells, or PBMCs supplied cDNA or gDNA.

Original processing notes: Nucleated cell counts were estimated from reference gene primer amplification. Sequencing used immunoSEQ multiplex PCR; TCRdb keeps in-frame clones, though not all of them. D and trimming were read from the DNA, whereas the V and J calls and clone size are those reported in that table. The data hold 400,000 to 450,000 clones, with roughly 89% observed a single time. Germline values: CDR1 SGHTA, CDR2 FQGNSA. The CDR3 totals 14 residues. The V and J ends lost 0 bases and 4 bases respectively, with 6 bases between them. Patients from Seattle were sampled longitudinally, starting during active infection.

This TCR was recovered from a man between 18 and 35 years old with COVID-19, enrolled during active disease. This rearrangement joins TRBV7-2 to TRBJ2-2; D unresolved. Material: peripheral blood. For the CDR3, the DNA is TGTGCCAGCAGCTTAGCAGCCGGCACCGGGGAGCTGTTTTTT. It is translated as CASSLAAGTGELFF.